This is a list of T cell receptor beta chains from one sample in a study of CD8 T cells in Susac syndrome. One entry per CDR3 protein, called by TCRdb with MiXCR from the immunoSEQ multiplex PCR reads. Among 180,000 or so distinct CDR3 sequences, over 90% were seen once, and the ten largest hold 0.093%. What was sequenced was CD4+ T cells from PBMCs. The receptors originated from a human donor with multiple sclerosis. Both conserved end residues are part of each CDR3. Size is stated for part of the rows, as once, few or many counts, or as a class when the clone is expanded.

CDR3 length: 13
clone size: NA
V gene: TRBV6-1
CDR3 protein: CASTLQGDQPQHF

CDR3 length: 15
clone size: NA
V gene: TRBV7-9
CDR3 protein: CASSLGLAENNEQFF

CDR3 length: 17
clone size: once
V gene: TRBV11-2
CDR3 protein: CASSLDLRLAATGELFF

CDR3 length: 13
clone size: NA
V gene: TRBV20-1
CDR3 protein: CSARSGAYQPQHF

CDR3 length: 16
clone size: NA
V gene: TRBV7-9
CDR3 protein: CASSPTGTGDGNEQFF

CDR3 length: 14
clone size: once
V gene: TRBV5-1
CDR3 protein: CASSRTVSNEKLFF

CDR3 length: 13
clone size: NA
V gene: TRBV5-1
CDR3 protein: CASSMPGVDEQYF

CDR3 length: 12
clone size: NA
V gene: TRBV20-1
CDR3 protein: CSASQPTDTQYF

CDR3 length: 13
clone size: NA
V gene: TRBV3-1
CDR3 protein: CASSHVRGDEQFF

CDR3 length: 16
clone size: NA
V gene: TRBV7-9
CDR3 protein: CASSLRSGTDFYGYTF

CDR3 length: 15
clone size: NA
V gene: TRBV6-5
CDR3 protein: CASSSALAQGGCQYF

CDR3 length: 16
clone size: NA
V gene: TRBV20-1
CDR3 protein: CSASGASSCGHNEQFF

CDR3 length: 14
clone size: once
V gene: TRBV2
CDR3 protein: CASMGTGGNQPQHF

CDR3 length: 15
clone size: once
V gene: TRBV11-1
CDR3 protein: CASSPTSGRGFEQFF

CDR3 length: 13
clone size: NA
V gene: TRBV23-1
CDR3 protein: CASSHNGTRGYTF

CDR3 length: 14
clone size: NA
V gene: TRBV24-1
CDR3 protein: CATSDLHRPGELFF

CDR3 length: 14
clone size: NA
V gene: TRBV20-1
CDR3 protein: CSAIGGTNTGELFF

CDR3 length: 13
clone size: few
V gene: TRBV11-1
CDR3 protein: CASSLDLRAQQYF

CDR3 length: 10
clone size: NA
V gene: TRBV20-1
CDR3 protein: CSALHNEQFF

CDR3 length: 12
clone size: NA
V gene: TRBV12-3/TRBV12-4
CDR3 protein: CASSSQLGEQYF

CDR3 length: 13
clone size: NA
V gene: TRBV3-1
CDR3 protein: CASSQEVYTEAFF

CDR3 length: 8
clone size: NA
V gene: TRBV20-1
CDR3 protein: CSAEGAFF

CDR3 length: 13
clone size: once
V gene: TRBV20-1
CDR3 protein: CSAGPGAGYGYTF

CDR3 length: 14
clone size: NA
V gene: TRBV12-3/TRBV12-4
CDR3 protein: CASSPTRGTPSYTF

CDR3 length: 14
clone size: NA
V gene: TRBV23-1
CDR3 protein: CASSLRGQDQPQHF

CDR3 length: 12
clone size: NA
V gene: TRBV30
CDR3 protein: CAWSAAGYGYTF

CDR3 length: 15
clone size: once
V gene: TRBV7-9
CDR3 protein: CASSLGEIATNEQFF

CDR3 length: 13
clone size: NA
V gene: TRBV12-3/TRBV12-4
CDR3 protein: CASSRQGPDEAFF

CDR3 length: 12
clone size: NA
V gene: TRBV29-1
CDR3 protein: CSVSWGQGGYTF

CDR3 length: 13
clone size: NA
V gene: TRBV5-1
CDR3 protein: CASSLTVNYEQYF

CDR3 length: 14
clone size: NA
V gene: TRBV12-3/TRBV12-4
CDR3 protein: CASSFSGATAGYTF

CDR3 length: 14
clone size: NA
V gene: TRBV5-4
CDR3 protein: CASSLENRGTEAFF

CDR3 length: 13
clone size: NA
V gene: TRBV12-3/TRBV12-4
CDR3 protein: CASSSRWSEKLFF

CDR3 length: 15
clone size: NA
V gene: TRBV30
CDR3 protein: CAWIPGGTVGHEQFF

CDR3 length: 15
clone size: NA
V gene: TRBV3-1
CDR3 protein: CASSQNSGGSGEQYF

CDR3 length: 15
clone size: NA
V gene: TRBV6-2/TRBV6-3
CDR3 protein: CASRPTSGITDTQYF

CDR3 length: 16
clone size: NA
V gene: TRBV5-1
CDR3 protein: CASSISPRGGQETQYF

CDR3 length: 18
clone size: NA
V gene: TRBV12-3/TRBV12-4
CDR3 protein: CASMGTLRAGFGYYGYTF

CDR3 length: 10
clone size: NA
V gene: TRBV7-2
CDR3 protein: CASSLYEQFF

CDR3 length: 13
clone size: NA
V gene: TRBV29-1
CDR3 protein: CSVVPTGNHGYTF

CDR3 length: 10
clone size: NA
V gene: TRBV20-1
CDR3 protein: CSAGAGGYTF

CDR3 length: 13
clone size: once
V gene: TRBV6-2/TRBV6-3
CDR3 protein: CASSPWSTDTQYF

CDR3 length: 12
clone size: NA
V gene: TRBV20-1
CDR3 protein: CSAKTGNTEAFF

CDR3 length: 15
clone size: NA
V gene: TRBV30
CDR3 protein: CAWSGFPRRDYGYTF

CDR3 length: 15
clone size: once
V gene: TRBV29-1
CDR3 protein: CSVGTGVAGNQPQHF